This T cell receptor beta chain was recorded in a study of cytomegalovirus exposure and HLA in healthy donors. As to this clone: Its matching antigen is unknown.

After removal of 5 bases from V and 0 bases from J, the junction contained 9 bases not matched to a gene. Germline assignment: CDR1 SGHTA and CDR2 FQGNSA. This CDR3 region has 17 residues. Vbeta (60) and Jbeta (13) primers were used in the PCR. The method was immunoSEQ multiplex PCR; TCRdb's version includes in-frame clones alone and lacks a portion of them. The sample includes over 100,000 clones. General observations from the study: An Asian-associated ancestry cluster reportedly showed fewer N-insertions than the approximately 660-donor mean in a later analysis. A previous analysis found most TCR beta V segments productive roughly 87% or roughly 30% of the time.

The specimen was PBMCs. The clonotype comes from a woman in her 40s in good health and CMV-seropositive. The chain recombines TRBV7-2 with TRBJ2-3; TRBD2 matches at 9 bases. CDR3 DNA sequence: TGTGCCAGCAGCCGATACTTAGCGGGGGCTAGCACAGATACGCAGTATTTT. Its protein product is CASSRYLAGASTDTQYF.